The rows below give T cell receptor beta chains drawn from one sample of a study of response to subunit inactivated influenza vaccine. One entry per CDR3 protein results from TCRdb running MiXCR on the RT-PCR reads. The sample holds approximately 500,000 distinct CDR3 sequences, 10% to 15% seen once. The material was PBMCs from blood, obtained roughly 48 days after vaccination. These receptors all come from a man aged 50-59 years who received an inactivated influenza vaccine. Each CDR3 is given with its conserved first and last residue. D genes are given only for firm matches. Not every row has a clone size; where given, it reads once, few, many or a size class.

>TRBJ1-1|TRBV10-3|TRBD1|few
TGTGCCATCAGTGACCCTGGGACAGAGAACACTGAAGCTTTCTTT
CAISDPGTENTEAFF
>TRBJ2-7|TRBV7-9|TRBD1|NA
TGTGCCAGCAGCTTAGCGTGGGGGACAGGTACCTACGAGCAGTACTTC
CASSLAWGTGTYEQYF
>TRBJ2-7|TRBV6-5|NA|few
TGTGCCGCCCAGGGGCCGTACGAGCAGTACTTC
CAAQGPYEQYF
>TRBJ2-5|TRBV7-2|NA|many
TGTGCCAGCAGTATTAGCGTTCAAGAGACCCAGTACTTC
CASSISVQETQYF
>TRBJ2-1|TRBV5-6|TRBD2|few
TGTGCCAGCAGCGGGACTAGCCGTGAGCAGTTCTTC
CASSGTSREQFF
>TRBJ1-4|TRBV5-1|NA|NA
TGCGCCAGCAGCGATAGAACTAATGAAAAACTGTTTTTT
CASSDRTNEKLFF
>TRBJ2-6|TRBV6-5|NA|few
TGTGCCAGCAGTTTTGGTATTTCTGGGGCCAACGTCCTGACTTTC
CASSFGISGANVLTF
>TRBJ2-5|TRBV10-1|NA|few
TGCGCCAGCAGTGACTATAGAGAGACCCAGTACTTC
CASSDYRETQYF
>TRBJ1-2|TRBV12-3/TRBV12-4|NA|NA
TGTGCCAGCAGTCAAGGGGTGCCTGGCTACACCTTC
CASSQGVPGYTF
>TRBJ2-4|TRBV2|NA|NA
TGTGCCAGCAGCCTTCGGGTCTCCAGCGCCAAAAACATTCAGTACTTC
CASSLRVSSAKNIQYF
>TRBJ2-1|TRBV11-2|NA|few
TGTGCCAGCAGCCCGCGTAGGGCAGGAAGCTCCTACAATGAGCAGTTCTTC
CASSPRRAGSSYNEQFF
>TRBJ2-1|TRBV6-5|TRBD2|NA
TGTGCCAGCAGTTACACCGGGGGGTCCTCCTACAGTGAGCAGTTCTTC
CASSYTGGSSYSEQFF
>TRBJ2-1|TRBV5-5|NA|many
TGTGCCAGCAGCTTGGTAGCGCCATTCCCCTACAATGAGCAGTTCTTC
CASSLVAPFPYNEQFF
>TRBJ2-1|TRBV20-1|TRBD1|few
TGCAGTGCTGATCAACGGGACAGAAAAATTAATGAGCAGTTCTTC
CSADQRDRKINEQFF
>TRBJ1-4|TRBV11-2|NA|NA
TGTGCCAGCAGCGAATTTGGGGGGGGGACTAATGAAAAACTGTTTTTT
CASSEFGGGTNEKLFF
>TRBJ2-1|TRBV12-3/TRBV12-4|TRBD2|few
TGTGCCAGCAGCCCCGAGCGGGAGACCTCCAATGAGCAGTTCTTC
CASSPERETSNEQFF
>TRBJ2-3|TRBV20-1|NA|NA
TGCAGTGCTGCCGGGACGAGACGTAGCACAGATACGCAGTATTTT
CSAAGTRRSTDTQYF
>TRBJ2-7|TRBV4-2|NA|few
TGTGCCAGCAGCTCTTCGACAGAGTCCGACTTCTACGAGCAGTACTTC
CASSSSTESDFYEQYF
>TRBJ1-2|TRBV7-2|NA|NA
TGTGCCAGCAGCTTAGAAGTCAGAAACTATGGCTACACCTTC
CASSLEVRNYGYTF
>TRBJ1-1|TRBV20-1|NA|few
TGCAGTGCTAGAGATATCCCGGCGTGGGCTTTCTTT
CSARDIPAWAFF
>TRBJ2-3|TRBV7-2|TRBD1|few
TGTGCCAGCAGCAACAGACAGGGGGGCACAGATACGCAGTATTTT
CASSNRQGGTDTQYF
>TRBJ1-2|TRBV12-3/TRBV12-4|TRBD1|NA
TGTGCCAGCAGGGGACAGGGGGCAATGGGCTACACCTTC
CASRGQGAMGYTF
>TRBJ2-1|TRBV20-1|NA|few
TGCAGTGCTAATGGGAGAAGCTCCTACAATGAGCAGTTCTTC
CSANGRSSYNEQFF
>TRBJ2-7|TRBV20-1|TRBD1|few
TGCAGTGCTAGAGATGTGGACAGGGGACGGCCCGAGCAGTACTTC
CSARDVDRGRPEQYF
>TRBJ2-7|TRBV6-1|TRBD2|few
TGTGCCAGCAGCTCCGTCCCGCTGCGGGGAGGGCGCCACGAGCAGTACTTC
CASSSVPLRGGRHEQYF
>TRBJ2-1|TRBV15|NA|many
TGTGCCACCAGCAGAGATTACAAGACCTACAATGAGCAGTTCTTC
CATSRDYKTYNEQFF
>TRBJ1-1|TRBV28|NA|few
TGTGCCAGCAGTTTGCCGTTGGCGAACACTGAAGCTTTCTTT
CASSLPLANTEAFF
>TRBJ2-7|TRBV7-2|NA|few
TGTGCCAGCAGCACCACGGTTTACGAGCAGTACTTC
CASSTTVYEQYF
>TRBJ1-1|TRBV29-1|NA|few
TGCAGCGTGGGTCGTGAGACTGAAGCTTTCTTT
CSVGRETEAFF
>TRBJ2-1|TRBV5-1|NA|few
TGCGCCAGCAGTTATGGACAGATCAATGAGCAGTTCTTC
CASSYGQINEQFF
>TRBJ2-5|TRBV28|NA|NA
TGTGCCAGCAGTTTTGCAGGGACCGAGACCCAGTACTTC
CASSFAGTETQYF
>TRBJ1-3|TRBV12-3/TRBV12-4|NA|many
TGTGCCAGCAGTTTTGCCTCAGGAGGAAACACCATATATTTT
CASSFASGGNTIYF
>TRBJ2-1|TRBV3-1|TRBD2|few
TGTGCCAGCAGCTACGGACTAGCGGGGAACAATGAGCAGTTCTTC
CASSYGLAGNNEQFF
>TRBJ2-2|TRBV15|NA|NA
TGTGCCACCAGCTGGGACGGAAACACCGGGGAGCTGTTTTTT
CATSWDGNTGELFF
>TRBJ2-7|TRBV7-9|TRBD1|many
TGTGCCAGCAGCTTACCAGGGACAGGGATCTACGAGCAGTACTTC
CASSLPGTGIYEQYF
>TRBJ1-2|TRBV20-1|TRBD1|NA
TGCAGTGCTAGTCCAGACAGGGAACCCTTAGCTAACTATGGCTACACCTTC
CSASPDREPLANYGYTF
>TRBJ2-5|TRBV5-6|TRBD1|few
TGTGCCAGCAGCTGGGGACAGGGCATCGAAGGGGAGACCCAGTACTTC
CASSWGQGIEGETQYF
>TRBJ2-1|TRBV7-9|NA|few
TGTGCCAGCAGCCAGAGTCTTCGGCAAACGATATACAATGAGCAGTTCTTC
CASSQSLRQTIYNEQFF
>TRBJ2-3|TRBV12-3/TRBV12-4|TRBD1|NA
TGTGCCAGCAGTTTAATCGGACAGGGGATTGATACGCAGTATTTT
CASSLIGQGIDTQYF
>TRBJ2-5|TRBV28|TRBD1|NA
TGTGCCAGCAGTTCCTCCAGACAGGGGGGGGACCAAGAGACCCAGTACTTC
CASSSSRQGGDQETQYF
>TRBJ1-5|TRBV12-3/TRBV12-4|NA|few
TGTGCCAGCGGGCAGGGGAATCAGCCCCAGCATTTT
CASGQGNQPQHF
>TRBJ2-2|TRBV7-8|NA|NA
TGTGCCAGCAGCCCCTACGTTGCCTCCCTCAGATCGAACACCGGGGAGCTGTTTTTT
CASSPYVASLRSNTGELFF
>TRBJ2-1|TRBV28|NA|few
TGTGCTTCAGAAGGGGTAGGTCGGAATGAGCAGTTCTTC
CASEGVGRNEQFF
>TRBJ2-1|TRBV29-1|TRBD2|few
TGCAGCGCTGGGGAGCTAGCGGGAGGGCCGTCCTACAATGAGCAGTTCTTC
CSAGELAGGPSYNEQFF
>TRBJ1-2|TRBV6-5|NA|few
TGTGCCAGCAGTTACTCATCGGTCGGTGGCTACACCTTC
CASSYSSVGGYTF
>TRBJ2-5|TRBV20-1|NA|few
TGCAGTGCTTCAGCTAGCACCTTCCAAGAGACCCAGTACTTC
CSASASTFQETQYF
>TRBJ1-3|TRBV20-1|TRBD1|NA
TGCTGTGCTACAGGACAGGCCTCTGGAAACACCATATATTTT
CCATGQASGNTIYF
>TRBJ2-7|TRBV7-9|NA|NA
TGTGCCAGCAGCTTGGGAGAATGGACAGGGACTACCGAGCAGTACTTC
CASSLGEWTGTTEQYF
>TRBJ1-2|TRBV6-2/TRBV6-3|TRBD1|NA
TGTGCCAGCAGCCCCGGGACAGGGGGCTTGGGCTACACCTTC
CASSPGTGGLGYTF
>TRBJ1-1|TRBV27|NA|NA
TGTGCCAGCAGTTTACCCTTAGACAGTAACACTGAAGCTTTCTTT
CASSLPLDSNTEAFF
>TRBJ2-1|TRBV5-6|TRBD2|few
TGTGCCAGCAGCTTGGCTAGCGGGGCCCAGGGGGAGCAGTTCTTC
CASSLASGAQGEQFF
>TRBJ2-1|TRBV12-3/TRBV12-4|TRBD1|few
TGTGCCAGCAGTCTGTCGACAGGGGGGTACAATGAGCAGTTCTTC
CASSLSTGGYNEQFF
>TRBJ2-3|TRBV20-1|TRBD1|few
TGCAGTGCTAGAGATTACAGGGGGCGCGGGGATACGCAGTATTTT
CSARDYRGRGDTQYF
>TRBJ2-5|TRBV20-1|NA|many
TGCAGTGCCCATAGATCCGGAGGGACCCAGTACTTC
CSAHRSGGTQYF
>TRBJ2-7|TRBV2|TRBD1|once
TGTGCCGGAATTGCAGGGGGCAGGAACGAGCAGTACTTC
CAGIAGGRNEQYF
>TRBJ1-2|TRBV4-1|TRBD1|few
TGCGCCAGCAGCCAAGAAACAGGGGGCGCGGTAGATGGCTACACCTTC
CASSQETGGAVDGYTF
>TRBJ1-2|TRBV6-6|NA|few
TGTGCCAGCAGTTACGAGGGGACGGATGGCTACACCTTC
CASSYEGTDGYTF
>TRBJ1-2|TRBV12-3/TRBV12-4|NA|few
TGTGCCAGCAGTTCCGGTGAAGGGTTCTACTATGGCTACACCTTC
CASSSGEGFYYGYTF
>TRBJ2-3|TRBV5-5|NA|NA
TGTGCCAGCAGCTCGGGGGACAGTGGTTTTCCTAGCACAGATACGCAGTATTTT
CASSSGDSGFPSTDTQYF
>TRBJ2-7|TRBV20-1|NA|many
TGCAGTGCTAGAGATCAGCTCAGGGGCTACGAGCAGTACTTC
CSARDQLRGYEQYF